The 22 T cell receptor beta chains listed next were all sequenced from one sample in a study of identical twins listed by TCRdb under 2016. The library relied on 5' RACE. The sample was run on an Illumina HiSeq 2000. TCRdb redid the processing of the public reads, applying fastp at Q25 and MiXCR, and retained in-frame beta chains. A single entry per CDR3 protein holds the most common genes and DNA from its merged rows. Recorded for this sample are roughly 700,000 distinct CDR3 sequences; about 9.4% of them occurred a single time. In total, the top ten clones hold approximately 0.94% of the sample. Separately, the same data were catalogued under a study of yellow fever vaccine responses in identical twins.

Sequencing was performed on PBMCs. The receptor source for this set is a woman aged 18-29 years in good health.

There are a few counts of this clonotype. The chain links TRBV25-1 to TRBJ1-1; tentatively, D is TRBD1 (5 bases). The germline gives CDR1 MGHDK, CDR2 SYGVNS. With 6 bases removed from V and 5 bases from J, the gap between germline ends came to 13 bases. The CDR3 has 13 residues. The DNA of the CDR3 is TGTGCCAGCAGCCTAAAGACAGTAACTGAAGCTTTCTTT. It specifies CASSLKTVTEAFF.

This clonotype came up a few times. The chain couples TRBV2 to TRBJ1-5; possibly TRBD1 for D (5 bases). There are 14 residues in the CDR3. V lost 5 bases to trimming and J lost 4 bases, with 12 bases between them. Germline values: CDR1 SNHLY, CDR2 FYNNEI. The CDR3 spells CASSRARDNQPQHF. CDR3 nucleotides: TGTGCCAGCAGTAGGGCCAGGGATAATCAGCCCCAGCATTTT. The variable domain in full, completed from reference TRBV2 and TRBJ1-5, reads EPEVTQTPSHQVTQMGQEVILRCVPISNHLYFYWYRQILGQKVEFLVSFYNNEISEKSEIFDDQFSVERPDGSNFTLKIRSTKLEDSAMYFCASSRARDNQPQHFGDGTRLSIL.

This clonotype was counted at least ten times. V is TRBV28 and J is TRBJ2-1; 10 bases fit TRBD2. This CDR3 region has 16 residues. The germline V gene encodes CDR1 MDHEN and CDR2 SYDVKM. J lost 7 bases, V lost 2 bases, and 8 bases had no gene match. The chain's CDR3 is CASSLRAGGQGNEQFF. As DNA, the CDR3 is TGTGCCAGCAGTTTAAGAGCGGGAGGGCAAGGGAATGAGCAGTTCTTC.

This rearrangement joins TRBV18 to TRBJ2-1; 14 bases fit TRBD2. The CDR3 length is 21 residues. Germline V gene data show CDR1 as KGHSH and CDR2 as LQKENI. The J segment lost 2 bases and the V segment lost 3 bases, leaving 15 bases of the junction unmatched. This CDR3 is CASSPSLSQWTSGGPYNEQFF. For the CDR3, the DNA is TGTGCCAGCTCACCCTCCCTTTCGCAGTGGACTAGCGGGGGGCCCTACAATGAGCAGTTCTTC. Full variable domain (outside the CDR3, taken from reference TRBV18 and TRBJ2-1): NAGVMQNPRHLVRRRGQEARLRCSPMKGHSHVYWYRQLPEEGLKFMVYLQKENIIDESGMPKERFSAEFPKEGPSILRIQQVVRGDSAAYFCASSPSLSQWTSGGPYNEQFFGPGTRLTVL.

This clonotype came up a few times. The chain combines TRBV20-1 with TRBJ1-2; weak D call: TRBD1 (5 bases). V dropped 6 bases and J dropped 4 bases, with 12 bases sitting between them. Per the germline V gene, CDR1 is DFQATT and CDR2 is SNEGSKA (reference sequence). The CDR3 runs 12 residues. CDR3 sequence (DNA): TGCAGTGCAGAGGGACGGACCTATGGCTACACCTTC. It yields the protein CSAEGRTYGYTF.

This clonotype occurred a few times. The chain has TRBV28 and TRBJ2-7; D unresolved. The germline gives CDR1 MDHEN, CDR2 SYDVKM. The CDR3 loop spans 14 amino acids. V was pared by 6 bases and J by 3 bases, with 15 bases between. Here the CDR3 DNA reads TGTGCCAGCAGCCTATCTACAGAAAACTACGAGCAGTACTTC. Its protein is CASSLSTENYEQYF.

This clonotype came up many times. The rearrangement links TRBV29-1 to TRBJ2-7, with 9 bases matching TRBD1. V was pared by 6 bases and J by 2 bases, with 8 bases of the junction left unmatched. The CDR3 runs 14 residues. Per the germline V gene, CDR1 is SQVTM and CDR2 is ANQGSEA. CDR3 DNA sequence: TGCAGCGTACCTACAGGGGGCCAAGCCTACGAGCAGTACTTC. It yields the protein CSVPTGGQAYEQYF.

The chain uses TRBV10-3 and TRBJ2-1; unclear D gene. CDR1 and CDR2 from the germline V gene are ENHRY and SYGVKD. This CDR3 has 17 amino acids. Trimming removed 4 bases from V and 3 bases from J, with 19 bases in between. CDR3 residues: CAISGAFGKRDYNEQFF. CDR3 coding DNA: TGTGCCATCAGTGGGGCCTTTGGGAAACGTGACTACAATGAGCAGTTCTTC.

The chain recombines TRBV10-3 with TRBJ2-3, with TRBD2 matching 7 bases. Germline CDR1 is ENHRY and CDR2 is SYGVKD. The CDR3 contains 17 residues. V dropped 2 bases and J dropped 0; count of bases not matched to a gene: 8. DNA for the CDR3: TGTGCCATCAGTGAGAGTTCCGGGGGGACTAGCACAGATACGCAGTATTTT. The encoded protein is CAISESSGGTSTDTQYF.

This clonotype came up many times. The rearrangement joins TRBV12-3 or TRBV12-4 to TRBJ2-7, with D perhaps matching TRBD1 (6 bases). The V gene lost 3 bases and the J gene lost 5 bases, with 14 bases spanning the gap. The CDR3 runs to 14 residues. CDR3 residues: CASSFLGGSDEQYF. DNA for the CDR3: TGTGCCAGCAGTTTTTTAGGGGGATCGGACGAGCAGTACTTC.

This clonotype has ten or more counts. The V call is TRBV4-1, the J call TRBJ1-6; tentatively, D is TRBD1 (6 bases). The CDR3 sequence is 13 residues long. V was shortened by 6 bases and J by 15 bases, with 18 bases between the two germline ends. From germline, CDR1 is MGHRA and CDR2 YSYEKL. The CDR3 here is CASRSTGGHDLHF. The DNA of the CDR3 is TGCGCCAGCAGGAGTACGGGGGGACACGACCTCCACTTT.

This clonotype was observed many times. The V gene is TRBV10-3, the J gene TRBJ2-1; 9 bases line up with TRBD2. CDR1 is ENHRY and CDR2 is SYGVKD in the germline V gene. The CDR3 covers 17 residues. Trimming cost V 4 bases and J 2 bases; bases outside gene matches: 9. Written as DNA, the CDR3 is TGTGCCATCAGTGCCTCTTCGCGGGAGGGTCCCTACAATGAGCAGTTCTTC. The encoded protein is CAISASSREGPYNEQFF.

The chain links TRBV7-2 to TRBJ2-7; TRBD2 might be the D (6 bases). CDR3 length equals 13 residues. The V gene's germline CDR1 is SGHTA and CDR2 FQGNSA. Trimming left V 6 bases short and J 3 bases short, with 12 bases between. The CDR3 bases are TGTGCCAGCAGGGACGGAGGGTACTACGAGCAGTACTTC. It specifies CASRDGGYYEQYF.

In this sample, this clonotype turned up a few times. The chain couples TRBV20-1 to TRBJ2-5, with 7 bases matching TRBD1. V lost 4 bases, J lost 1 base, and 9 bases stayed unmatched. The germline V gene has CDR1 DFQATT and CDR2 SNEGSKA (reference sequence). This CDR3 contains 15 residues. The CDR3 spells CSAIRQGNIQETQYF. CDR3 sequence (DNA): TGCAGTGCTATCCGACAGGGCAATATCCAAGAGACCCAGTACTTC.

This clonotype was counted ten times or more. The V and J genes are TRBV10-3 and TRBJ2-3; 8 nucleotides line up with TRBD1. Germline lookup yields CDR1 ENHRY and CDR2 SYGVKD. V shed 5 bases and J 1 base; nucleotides not matched to a gene: 5. This CDR3 comprises 15 residues. CDR3 residues: CAISPGTGRTDTQYF. DNA for the CDR3: TGTGCCATCAGTCCCGGGACAGGACGCACAGATACGCAGTATTTT.

This clonotype appeared many times. The chain employs TRBV7-9 and TRBJ2-3; D gene ambiguous. V shed 2 bases and J shed 1 base, with 4 bases lying between them. Germline V gene data show CDR1 as SEHNR and CDR2 as FQNEAQ (reference sequence). The CDR3 extends over 13 amino acids. The CDR3 is CASSLWGTDTQYF. CDR3 DNA sequence: TGTGCCAGCAGCTTATGGGGCACAGATACGCAGTATTTT.

This rearrangement joins TRBV20-1 to TRBJ2-7; D perhaps matches TRBD1 (7 bases). This CDR3 has 13 residues. The V gene's germline CDR1 is DFQATT and CDR2 SNEGSKA (reference sequence). V lost 5 bases, J lost 2 bases, and 13 bases lay in between. The CDR3 nucleotides read TGCAGTGCTGGAGGGGGCTCTACCTACGAGCAGTACTTC. Amino acid sequence: CSAGGGSTYEQYF.

Only a few counts were recorded for this clonotype. CDR3 nucleotides: TGTGCCAGCAGTTTAGGAGGGAATGGAGCCAAAAACATTCAGTACTTC. Amino acids: CASSLGGNGAKNIQYF. The V gene is TRBV12-3 or TRBV12-4, the J gene TRBJ2-4, with D tentatively TRBD2 (5 bases). The CDR3 contains 16 residues. Trimming pared 1 base from V and 0 bases from J, leaving 10 bases between.

Regarding this clonotype: Compared with germline, one end of the junction differs, possibly owing to a read error. This chain uses TRBV2 with TRBJ2-7; 14 bases are a match to TRBD2. The V gene's germline CDR1 is SNHLY and CDR2 FYNNEI. This CDR3 is built from 18 residues. As DNA, the CDR3 is TGTGCCTGCAGTCTCATGACCCCGGGACTAGCGGGAGAAGACGAGCAGTACTTC. Encoded protein: CACSLMTPGLAGEDEQYF.

This clonotype has more than one count but fewer than ten. The CDR3 here is CASGLEPGQGGAGEQFF. The CDR3 bases are TGTGCTAGTGGTTTGGAACCGGGACAGGGAGGTGCGGGAGAGCAGTTCTTC. The chain employs TRBV12-5 and TRBJ2-1, with 9 bases lining up with TRBD1. V lost 1 base and J lost 10; bases outside the gene matches: 14. The germline gives CDR1 LGHNT, CDR2 FRNRAP. The CDR3 is 17 amino acids.

This chain connects TRBV6-2 or TRBV6-3 to TRBJ2-1, with D possibly being TRBD1 or TRBD2 (6 bases each). The CDR3 sequence is 15 residues long. The V and J ends lost 5 bases and 7 bases respectively, with 18 bases between them. Germline CDR1 reads MNHEY; CDR2 reads SVGEGT. The CDR3 loop is CASSPGGGMRNEQFF. CDR3 nucleotides: TGTGCCAGCAGTCCTGGGGGCGGGATGAGGAATGAGCAGTTCTTC.

This chain links TRBV27 with TRBJ2-2; D not resolved. Trimming shortened V by 8 bases and J by 4 bases, and 11 bases separated the two germline ends. Germline V gives CDR1 MNHEY, CDR2 SMNVEV (reference sequence). The CDR3 has 13 amino acids. The CDR3 nucleotides are TGTGCCAGCCAGCCATGGAGCACCGGGGAGCTGTTTTTT. Translation: CASQPWSTGELFF.